Following are 26 T cell receptor beta chains from one sample sequenced in a study of blood T cell dynamics during melanoma immunotherapy. Sample time point: pre-treatment baseline. This table comes from immunoSEQ multiplex PCR, and its TCRdb copy is limited to in-frame clones, with some not included. Of about 11,000 clones detected, roughly 80% appear once; the ten largest clones hold approximately 19%. This sample comprised blood, obtained from a patient treated with checkpoint blockade. The receptors were gathered from a human donor with melanoma.

This clone was found once. The rearrangement links TRBV7-9 to TRBJ1-1, with D maybe TRBD1 (6 bases). The CDR3 is 13 residues long. Germline lookup yields CDR1 SEHNR and CDR2 FQNEAQ (reference sequence). Trimming left V 5 bases short and J 7 bases short, with 14 bases between. The CDR3 loop reads CASSIQGLDEAFF. The DNA of the CDR3 is TGTGCCAGCAGCATACAGGGACTTGATGAAGCTTTCTTT.

V gene TRBV28 combines with J gene TRBJ2-1; 7 positions match TRBD1. There are 11 residues in the CDR3. CDR1 is MDHEN, CDR2 SYDVKM, per germline. The CDR3 region is CSQGPDNEQFF. CDR3 nucleotides: TGTTCACAGGGGCCCGACAATGAGCAGTTCTTC.

This sequence joins TRBV5-4 and TRBJ2-7, with D tentatively TRBD1 or TRBD2 (5 bases each). There are 15 residues in the CDR3. V was clipped by 2 bases and J by 1 base, with 13 bases between them. From germline, CDR1 is SGHNT and CDR2 YYREEE (reference sequence). The chain's CDR3 is CASSFPGPTSYEQYF. As DNA, the CDR3 is TGTGCCAGCAGCTTCCCGGGACCCACGTCCTACGAGCAGTACTTC.

This rearrangement joins TRBV2 to TRBJ2-7; the match to TRBD2 covers 9 bases. CDR1 is SNHLY and CDR2 is FYNNEI in the germline V gene. The CDR3 covers 15 residues. J gave up 0 bases and V 8 bases, and 8 bases lay outside the gene matches. The CDR3 DNA reads as TGTGCCAGCGGACGCTTAGCGGGGGCCTCCTACGAGCAGTACTTC. Its protein product is CASGRLAGASYEQYF.

The chain uses TRBV10-1 and TRBJ2-1; D perhaps matches TRBD1 (5 bases). CDR1 is WNHNN, CDR2 SYGVQD, per germline (reference sequence). Trimming shortened V by 0 bases and J by 5 bases, and 8 bases separated the two germline ends. The CDR3 loop spans 14 amino acids. The CDR3 protein is CASSESGPHNEQFF. CDR3 in DNA: TGCGCCAGCAGTGAGTCGGGGCCCCACAATGAGCAGTTCTTC.

The sample holds one count of this clone. The chain employs TRBV7-9 and TRBJ1-4, with D perhaps TRBD1 (5 bases). V dropped 5 bases and J dropped 5 bases, with 9 bases sitting between them. The CDR3 length is 13 residues. Germline V gene data show CDR1 as SEHNR and CDR2 as FQNEAQ (reference sequence). The CDR3 reads CASSRDGNEKLFF. The DNA of the CDR3 is TGTGCCAGCAGCCGGGACGGAAATGAAAAACTGTTTTTT.

This rearrangement joins TRBV6-6 to TRBJ2-7; possibly TRBD1 or TRBD2 for D (5 bases each). Trimming took 5 bases from V and 5 from J, leaving 16 bases between them. This CDR3 region has 14 residues. The germline V gene has CDR1 MNHNY and CDR2 SVGAGI (reference sequence). CDR3 coding DNA: TGTGCCAGCAGTAACCCCGCGAGAGGGGACGAGCAGTACTTC. Protein product: CASSNPARGDEQYF.

The chain is built from TRBV7-2 and TRBJ2-7; TRBD2 matches 8 bases. Trimming removed 1 base from V and 1 base from J; junction bases left unmatched: 6. The CDR3 sequence is 16 residues long. Germline V gives CDR1 SGHTA, CDR2 FQGNSA. CDR3 bases: TGTGCCAGCAGCTTAGTATCGACTAGCGCGTCCTACGAGCAGTACTTC. This gives the protein CASSLVSTSASYEQYF. The full variable domain, its missing parts supplied by reference TRBV7-2 and TRBJ2-7, is GAGVSQSPSNKVTEKGKDVELRCDPISGHTALYWYRQSLGQGLEFLIYFQGNSAPDKSGLPSDRFSAERTGGSVSTLTIQRTQQEDSAVYLCASSLVSTSASYEQYFGPGTRLTVT.

The V call is TRBV6-5, the J call TRBJ2-7; weak D call: TRBD1 (7 bases). The V gene's germline CDR1 is MNHEY and CDR2 SVGAGI. The CDR3 is 15 residues long. Between the trimmed V and J ends, which lost 2 bases and 2 bases, there was a span of 13 bases. Written as DNA, the CDR3 is TGTGCCAGCAGTTACGAGGGCAGGGGGGCCTACGAGCAGTACTTC. This gives the protein CASSYEGRGAYEQYF.

The rearrangement uses TRBV5-6 and TRBJ2-5; possible D gene TRBD1, 6 bases. Trimming removed 0 bases at V and 2 bases at J, with 8 bases between. Germline V lookup: CDR1 SGHDT, CDR2 YYEEEE. This CDR3 has 14 amino acids. The CDR3 loop is CASSLARGQETQYF. The CDR3 region has the DNA TGTGCCAGCAGCTTGGCCAGGGGTCAAGAGACCCAGTACTTC. Together with reference TRBV5-6 and TRBJ2-5, the CDR3 gives the full variable domain: DAGVTQSPTHLIKTRGQQVTLRCSPKSGHDTVSWYQQALGQGPQFIFQYYEEEERQRGNFPDRFSGHQFPNYSSELNVNALLLGDSALYLCASSLARGQETQYFGPGTRLLVL.

This clone appeared a few times. The chain combines TRBV11-2 with TRBJ1-1, with no clear D. Trimming pared 1 base from V and 0 bases from J, leaving 3 bases between. In germline, CDR1 is SGHAT, CDR2 FQNNGV. The CDR3 runs to 13 residues. CDR3 residues: CASSLGMNTEAFF. As DNA, the CDR3 is TGTGCCAGCAGCTTAGGTATGAACACTGAAGCTTTCTTT.

In its sample, this clone was seen once. J is TRBJ2-1 and V is TRBV15; weak D call: TRBD2 (7 bases). CDR1 and CDR2 (germline): LNHNV, YYDKDF (reference sequence). There are 13 residues in the CDR3. V was pared by 8 bases and J by 1 base, with 9 bases between. The CDR3 DNA sequence: TGTGCCACCGGGGGGGCTTCCTACAATGAGCAGTTCTTC. It yields the protein CATGGASYNEQFF. The full variable domain, its missing parts supplied by reference TRBV15 and TRBJ2-1, is DAMVIQNPRYQVTQFGKPVTLSCSQTLNHNVMYWYQQKSSQAPKLLFHYYDKDFNNEADTPDNFQSRRPNTSFCFLDIRSPGLGDTAMYLCATGGASYNEQFFGPGTRLTVL.

The chain uses TRBV7-9 and TRBJ1-5, with 9 bases lining up with TRBD1. CDR3 size: 15 residues. The germline gives CDR1 SEHNR, CDR2 FQNEAQ (reference sequence). The V segment lost 5 bases and the J segment 6 bases; nucleotides outside the gene matches: 8. This CDR3 reads CASSRQGERGQPQHF. CDR3 sequence (DNA): TGTGCCAGCAGCCGACAGGGGGAAAGGGGTCAGCCCCAGCATTTT.

This chain connects TRBV14 to TRBJ1-2; the D is unclear. Germline lookup yields CDR1 SGHDN and CDR2 FVKESK. V gave up 0 bases and J gave up 4 bases, with 6 bases separating them. The CDR3 length is 13 residues. CDR3 in DNA: TGTGCCAGCAGCCAAGATAGGGCCTATGGCTACACCTTC. This gives the protein CASSQDRAYGYTF.

The chain is built from TRBV7-2 and TRBJ2-1; TRBD2 matches 9 bases. The CDR3 has 16 amino acids. Germline values: CDR1 SGHTA, CDR2 FQGNSA. V dropped 6 bases and J dropped 1; count of bases not matched to a gene: 7. The CDR3 DNA sequence: TGTGCCAGCAGTTTCTCTAGCGGGGAATCCTACAATGAGCAGTTCTTC. It yields the protein CASSFSSGESYNEQFF.

This chain uses TRBV11-2 with TRBJ1-6; D is unresolved. V gave up 5 bases and J gave up 7 bases, with 12 bases separating them. CDR3 length: 14 amino acids. The germline V gene has CDR1 SGHAT and CDR2 FQNNGV. For the CDR3, the DNA is TGTGCCAGCAGCCACAACCTAGAAAATTCACCCCTCCACTTT. It specifies CASSHNLENSPLHF.

The chain couples TRBV30 to TRBJ2-1; tentatively, D is TRBD1 (6 bases). The V gene lost 1 base and the J gene lost 0 bases, with 10 bases spanning the gap. Germline V gives CDR1 GTSNPN, CDR2 SVGIG (reference sequence). The CDR3 length is 15 residues. The CDR3 sequence: CAWSDRASSYNEQFF. In DNA form, the CDR3 reads TGTGCCTGGAGTGACAGGGCTAGCTCCTACAATGAGCAGTTCTTC. The complete variable domain, with remaining parts taken from reference TRBV30 and TRBJ2-1, reads SQTIHQWPATLVQPVGSPLSLECTVEGTSNPNLYWYRQAAGRGLQLLFYSVGIGQISSEVPQNLSASRPQDRQFILSSKKLLLSDSGFYLCAWSDRASSYNEQFFGPGTRLTVL.

The J gene is TRBJ1-1, the V gene TRBV5-6, with a weak D call TRBD1 (6 bases). The germline V gene encodes CDR1 SGHDT and CDR2 YYEEEE. Trimming left V 2 bases short and J 1 base short, with 9 bases between. CDR3 length: 14 residues. The chain's CDR3 is CASSLGQQNTEAFF. In DNA form, the CDR3 reads TGTGCCAGCAGCTTAGGACAGCAGAACACTGAAGCTTTCTTT.

The chain has TRBV5-6 and TRBJ2-1, with TRBD2 as a possible D gene (6 bases). This CDR3 has 16 amino acids. The germline V and J ends were trimmed by 0 bases and 7 bases, with 17 bases remaining between them. The V gene's germline CDR1 is SGHDT and CDR2 YYEEEE. The CDR3 region has the DNA TGTGCCAGCAGCTTGGCCGGAGGAGGAGGGAGGAATGAGCAGTTCTTC. Translating gives CASSLAGGGGRNEQFF. Based on the CDR3 plus reference TRBV5-6 and TRBJ2-1, the full variable domain is DAGVTQSPTHLIKTRGQQVTLRCSPKSGHDTVSWYQQALGQGPQFIFQYYEEEERQRGNFPDRFSGHQFPNYSSELNVNALLLGDSALYLCASSLAGGGGRNEQFFGPGTRLTVL.

The chain links TRBV27 to TRBJ1-1, with TRBD1 identical over 9 bases. The germline V gene encodes CDR1 MNHEY and CDR2 SMNVEV (reference sequence). The V gene end was trimmed by 2 bases and the J gene end by 6 bases; junction bases not matched to a gene: 4. The CDR3 runs 14 residues. The CDR3 here is CASSLNRGQAEAFF. The DNA of the CDR3 is TGTGCCAGCAGTTTAAACAGGGGGCAAGCTGAAGCTTTCTTT.

This clone was counted a few times. The chain combines TRBV15 with TRBJ2-7; D remains unclear. This CDR3 has 14 residues. CDR1 LNHNV and CDR2 YYDKDF come from the germline V gene (reference sequence). V lost 3 bases, J lost 1 base, and 10 bases lay in between. The CDR3 loop is CATSRGSESYEQYF. CDR3 coding DNA: TGTGCCACCAGCAGGGGGTCCGAGTCCTACGAGCAGTACTTC.

This clone has only one observation. This chain uses TRBV7-9 with TRBJ1-5; 9 positions match TRBD1. Trimming at V came to 3 bases and at J to 7 bases, leaving 4 bases not matched to a gene. This CDR3 is 14 amino acids long. Germline lookup yields CDR1 SEHNR and CDR2 FQNEAQ (reference sequence). CDR3 sequence: CASSLGQGEQPQHF. DNA for the CDR3: TGTGCCAGCAGCTTGGGACAGGGAGAGCAGCCCCAGCATTTT. The full variable domain, in which reference TRBV7-9 and TRBJ1-5 provide the parts outside the CDR3, is DTGVSQNPRHKITKRGQNVTFRCDPISEHNRLYWYRQTLGQGPEFLTYFQNEAQLEKSRLLSDRFSAERPKGSFSTLEIQRTEQGDSAMYLCASSLGQGEQPQHFGDGTRLSIL.

This sequence joins TRBV18 and TRBJ2-7; D remains ambiguous. Germline lookup yields CDR1 KGHSH and CDR2 LQKENI. This CDR3 spans 14 amino acids. V dropped 2 bases and J dropped 0 bases, with 8 bases sitting between them. The CDR3 spells CASSPVVGSYEQYF. For the CDR3, the DNA is TGTGCCAGCTCACCAGTTGTCGGCTCCTACGAGCAGTACTTC.

The chain couples TRBV19 to TRBJ1-2; TRBD1 matches at 8 bases. V dropped 7 bases and J dropped 7; count of bases not matched to a gene: 8. The CDR3 is 13 amino acids. From germline, CDR1 is LNHDA and CDR2 SQIVND (reference sequence). The CDR3 loop reads CASNQGAPSGYTF. CDR3 bases: TGTGCCAGTAACCAGGGGGCGCCCAGTGGCTACACCTTC.

The chain carries TRBV19 and TRBJ1-1, with unresolved D. Trimming stripped 10 bases from V and 1 base from J, with 13 bases between. The CDR3 is 13 residues long. Looked up from germline, CDR1 is LNHDA and CDR2 is SQIVND (reference sequence). This chain's CDR3 is CATGERENTEAFF. The CDR3 DNA reads as TGTGCCACTGGCGAAAGGGAGAACACTGAAGCTTTCTTT.

About this clone itself: At the DNA level, this CDR3 is encoded by other sequences in the same sample as well. V and J are TRBV5-4 and TRBJ1-1; weak D call: TRBD1 (5 bases). With 0 bases removed from V and 4 bases from J, the gap between germline ends came to 13 bases. Germline CDR1 and CDR2: SGHNT and YYREEE (reference sequence). This CDR3 spans 15 amino acids. Written as DNA, the CDR3 is TGTGCCAGCAGCTTGGGTCGGGGGGGGACCACTGAAGCTTTCTTT. Translating it yields CASSLGRGGTTEAFF.